This entry features one T cell receptor (beta chain) sequence. The target antigen is unknown. Only healthy Caucasians were included as donors. Unmatched junction bases numbered 7, after V lost 2 bases and J lost 4 bases. Germline V gene sequence: CDR1 MDHEN, CDR2 SYDVKM. The CDR3 has 16 amino acids. Unique molecular identifiers were present on cDNA, and template switching added a universal primer site. TCRdb reprocessed the 5' RACE reads via MiXCR and lists one record per CDR3 protein. This table holds about 920,000 distinct CDR3 sequences, roughly 12% found once. The entry originates in a study of identical twins. Study findings and constraints: The study reached conclusions through statistical analysis that was cross-sectional, not following the same donors. Insertions were fewer in abundant cord blood beta clonotypes, whereas memory repertoires showed none of this pattern.

These data were also reused for a study on yellow fever vaccine responses in identical twins.

Sequenced sample: PBMCs. The source of this sequence is a woman under 30 in good health. The chain combines TRBV28 with TRBJ2-3; 9 bases map to TRBD1. CDR3 loop: CASSLGGDREPDTQYF. CDR3 DNA: TGTGCCAGCAGTTTAGGGGGGGACAGGGAGCCAGATACGCAGTATTTT.